The T cell receptor beta chain under discussion was sequenced for a study of cytomegalovirus exposure and HLA in healthy donors. It was with 60 Vbeta and 13 Jbeta primers that the PCR ran. TCRdb's copy holds only in-frame clones and misses some; the assay was immunoSEQ multiplex PCR. The data show roughly 140,000 clones, 80% seen once. Germline loops: CDR1 LGHNA, CDR2 YSLEER. Trimming at V came to 4 bases and at J to 2 bases, leaving 1 base not matched to a gene. The CDR3 totals 15 residues. This cohort consisted of healthy bone marrow donors. Study results and limitations: Some V segments, including TRBV6-2 and TRBV6-3, were excluded as indistinguishable.

A word on this clone: Its antigen is as yet unknown.

The origin of this receptor is a man aged 40-49 years in good health and CMV-seronegative. The chain couples TRBV4-3 to TRBJ1-6, with 8 bases matching TRBD1. What was sequenced was PBMCs. CDR3 nucleotide sequence: TGCGCCAGCAGCCGGGACAGGACCTATAATTCACCCCTCCACTTT. Its translation is CASSRDRTYNSPLHF.